The entry below describes one TCR beta chain. Its specificity is unknown. The junction differs from germline at one of its ends, possibly a read error. These data originate in a study of T cell repertoires in ileal Crohn's disease. For the study at large: Surgery for a complication: stricturing in approximately 60%, penetrating in about 39%. About half of patients got postoperative therapy: about twelve thiopurines, 18 anti-TNF. Findings of the study overall: Endoscopic recurrence occurred in every patient whose clonality exceeded 26.8%.

Each sample's TCRB immunosequencing used around 500 nanograms of biopsy DNA. Libraries were prepared by immunoSEQ multiplex PCR; TCRdb keeps only in-frame clonotypes and omits some of them. The sample records over 6,000 clones, around three quarters being singletons. CDR1 and CDR2 from the germline V gene are MNHEY and SVGAGI. This CDR3 is 14 amino acids long. The chain links TRBV6-5 to TRBJ1-2; D ambiguous. Sequencing used ileal tissue. This receptor was taken from an adult with Crohn's disease. The CDR3 nucleotides read TGTGCCAGTAGTTACGGCCAGGCCCCCTATGGCTACACCTTC. Encoded protein: CASSYGQAPYGYTF.